This TCR beta chain stems from a study of vaccination and CD4 T cells after COVID-19. Study in general: No peptide, an HIV-1 Nef pool, or a CEFX pool was what each control culture received. General study results and limits: In convalescent patients, 304 of 307 vaccine-specific clones were mono-reactive for SARS-CoV-2 spike. Post-vaccination reactive clonotypes (median approximately 36) did not differ significantly from post-infection (roughly 21).

Cultured CD4+ T-cell DNA underwent Oncomine TCR Beta short-read sequencing. TCRdb re-called the PCR reads through MiXCR, storing one row per CDR3 protein. The sample shows about 20,000 distinct CDR3 sequences, 58% of them seen only once. The table lists this clonotype with a few counts. Its antigen remains unknown. The treatment denotes: roughly ten-day PBMC culture with coronavirus spike peptide pools or control peptides (ViraFEST assay). Before TCRs were sequenced, ViraFEST expanded antigen-specific T cells with peptide pools. The specimen comprised CD4+ T cells from blood, cultured in vitro, sampled before SARS-CoV-2 vaccination. This receptor was identified in a human donor who had recovered from COVID-19.

CDR3 DNA sequence: TGCAGTGCTAGAGATTTAGGCAGGGCGAACTATGGCTACACCTTC. Translated, it gives CSARDLGRANYGYTF. V is TRBV20-1 and J is TRBJ1-2; D is possibly TRBD1 (5 bases). CDR1 and CDR2 from the germline V gene are DFQATT and SNEGSKA (reference sequence). The CDR3 is made up of 15 amino acids. With 0 bases removed from V and 2 bases from J, the gap between germline ends came to 13 bases.